This is a list of T cell receptor beta chains from one sample in a study of monozygotic twins with inflammatory bowel disease. TCRdb reprocessed the 5' RACE reads and stores each CDR3 protein as one record, lacking DNA. Its table lists approximately 390,000 distinct CDR3 sequences. Material: blood. These receptors originate from a human donor with ulcerative colitis or Crohn's disease, or a healthy co-twin of an affected twin (not recorded which). Each CDR3 is given with its conserved first and last residue.

TRBJ2-1 TRBV11-2 15 CASSLGLAPNNEQFF
TRBJ2-5 TRBV5-8 13 CASSVGYFETQYF
TRBJ2-2 TRBV6-4 12 CASKGRTGELFF
TRBJ2-1 TRBV29-1 11 CSVERMDEQFF
TRBJ2-5 TRBV5-6 18 CASTVLAASGGKKETQYF
TRBJ1-6 TRBV28 14 CASSTTGGGSPLHF
TRBJ2-2 TRBV19 18 CASSTRLAGPVNTGELFF
TRBJ2-3 TRBV5-1 12 CASLERTDTQYF
TRBJ2-1 TRBV6-5 17 CASSYSRGLPSYNEQFF
TRBJ2-4 TRBV11-2 17 CASSHWLLTSGRYIQYF
TRBJ2-5 TRBV28 13 CASNRAFHETQYF
TRBJ2-7 TRBV18 15 CASSPVDRGDYEQYF
TRBJ1-1 TRBV20-1 14 CSARSDRVGAEAFF
TRBJ1-1 TRBV18 15 CASSRQGASKDEAFF
TRBJ1-5 TRBV20-1 15 CSARDRGRGNQPQHF
TRBJ1-6 TRBV5-1 15 CASSETGKGNSPLHF
TRBJ1-2 TRBV5-1 12 CASRLDSYGYTF
TRBJ2-1 TRBV7-8 14 CASSSRDYDNEQFF
TRBJ2-4 TRBV4-3 15 CASSHETRGENIQYF
TRBJ1-3 TRBV4-1 12 CASSHRGNTIYF
TRBJ2-3 TRBV5-1 14 CASKLDGPKDTQYF
TRBJ2-5 TRBV10-2 14 CASSFTSGDETQYF
TRBJ2-3 TRBV20-1 14 CSALGQGKQGTQYF
TRBJ2-5 TRBV5-1 17 CASSSYKTSGGRETQYF
TRBJ2-2 TRBV7-6 16 CASSLAGTLKAGELFF
TRBJ2-3 TRBV4-3 16 CASSHARDYDTDTQYF
TRBJ2-7 TRBV6-2/TRBV6-3 14 CASSPTLSSYEQYF
TRBJ2-1 TRBV7-2 13 CASSRGGYDEQFF
TRBJ2-1 TRBV5-4 15 CASNIAGGFYNEQFF
TRBJ2-3 TRBV7-9 11 CAAGSTDTQYF
TRBJ2-3 TRBV20-1 12 CSERGSTDTQYF
TRBJ1-2 TRBV5-6 13 CASSLVSGYGYTF
TRBJ1-1 TRBV7-2 16 CASSPERRGVNTEAFF
TRBJ2-1 TRBV7-9 17 CASSSPLGGGTQREQFF
TRBJ2-7 TRBV4-1 16 CASSQGGGSAGYEQYF
TRBJ2-7 TRBV6-1 18 CASSQRGTSGGRSYEQYF
TRBJ2-7 TRBV10-3 18 CAISQGVGLAGGQYEQYF
TRBJ2-3 TRBV29-1 13 CSVMTGGGDTQYF
TRBJ2-1 TRBV18 15 CASSPRMAGDNEQFF
TRBJ2-1 TRBV29-1 14 CSVEFGRATGEQFF
TRBJ1-5 TRBV9 14 CASSPGTGSQPQHF